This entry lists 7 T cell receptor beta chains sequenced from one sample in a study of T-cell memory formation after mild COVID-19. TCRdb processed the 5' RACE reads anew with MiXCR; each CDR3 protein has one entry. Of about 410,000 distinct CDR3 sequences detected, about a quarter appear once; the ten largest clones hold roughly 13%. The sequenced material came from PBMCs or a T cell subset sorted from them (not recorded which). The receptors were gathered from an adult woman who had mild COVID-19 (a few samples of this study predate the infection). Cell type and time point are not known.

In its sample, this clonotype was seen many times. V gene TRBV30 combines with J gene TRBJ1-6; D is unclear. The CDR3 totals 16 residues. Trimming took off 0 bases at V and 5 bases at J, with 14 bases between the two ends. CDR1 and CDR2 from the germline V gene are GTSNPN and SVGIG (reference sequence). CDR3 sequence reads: CAWSVQVIGNNSPLHF. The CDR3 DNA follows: TGTGCCTGGAGTGTTCAGGTTATTGGAAATAATTCACCCCTCCACTTT.

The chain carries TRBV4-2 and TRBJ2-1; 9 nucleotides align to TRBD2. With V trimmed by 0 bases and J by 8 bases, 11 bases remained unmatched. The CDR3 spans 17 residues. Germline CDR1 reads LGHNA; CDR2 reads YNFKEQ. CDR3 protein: CASSQDQPGLAPDEQFF. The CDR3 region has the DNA TGTGCCAGCAGCCAAGATCAACCGGGACTAGCCCCCGATGAGCAGTTCTTC.

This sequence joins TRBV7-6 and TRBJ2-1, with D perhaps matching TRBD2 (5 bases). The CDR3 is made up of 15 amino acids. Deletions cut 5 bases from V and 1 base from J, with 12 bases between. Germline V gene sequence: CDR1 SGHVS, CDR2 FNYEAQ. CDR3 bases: TGTGCCAGCAGCGACGAACGGGGATCCTACAATGAGCAGTTCTTC. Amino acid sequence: CASSDERGSYNEQFF.

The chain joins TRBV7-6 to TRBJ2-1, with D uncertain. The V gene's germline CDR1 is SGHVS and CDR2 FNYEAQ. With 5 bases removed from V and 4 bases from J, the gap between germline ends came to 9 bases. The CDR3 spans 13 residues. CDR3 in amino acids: CASSIGRYNEQFF. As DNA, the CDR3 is TGTGCCAGCAGCATTGGACGGTACAATGAGCAGTTCTTC.

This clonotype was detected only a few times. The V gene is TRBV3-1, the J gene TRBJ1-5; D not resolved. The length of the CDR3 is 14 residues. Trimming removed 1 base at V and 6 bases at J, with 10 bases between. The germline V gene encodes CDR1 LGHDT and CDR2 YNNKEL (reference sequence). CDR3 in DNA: TGTGCCAGCAGCCAAGGGAAACCGGGTCAGCCCCAGCATTTT. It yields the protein CASSQGKPGQPQHF.

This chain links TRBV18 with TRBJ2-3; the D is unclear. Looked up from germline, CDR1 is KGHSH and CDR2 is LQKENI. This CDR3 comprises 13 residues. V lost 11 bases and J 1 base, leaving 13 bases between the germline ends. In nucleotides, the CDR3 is TGTGCCTGCCAAGCTGGGGGCACAGATACGCAGTATTTT. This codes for CACQAGGTDTQYF.

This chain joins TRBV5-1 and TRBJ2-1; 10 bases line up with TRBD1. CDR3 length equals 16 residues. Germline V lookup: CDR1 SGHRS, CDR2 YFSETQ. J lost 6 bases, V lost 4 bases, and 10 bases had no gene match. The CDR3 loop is CASSLPIRDRGNEQFF. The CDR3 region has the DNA TGCGCCAGCAGCCTGCCTATCCGGGACAGGGGCAATGAGCAGTTCTTC. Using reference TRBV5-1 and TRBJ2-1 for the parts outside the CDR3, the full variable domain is KAGVTQTPRYLIKTRGQQVTLSCSPISGHRSVSWYQQTPGQGLQFLFEYFSETQRNKGNFPGRFSGRQFSNSRSEMNVSTLELGDSALYLCASSLPIRDRGNEQFFGPGTRLTVL.